These 15 T cell receptor beta chains originate from one sample sequenced in a study of tumor-infiltrating lymphocytes in primary liver carcinoma. Unsorted bulk tissue (about 18-32 mg) underwent RNA and DNA co-extraction. TCR beta cDNA was reverse-transcribed from about 500 ng of total RNA. The reaction used a constant-region primer and ProtoScript II reverse transcriptase. Three nested multiplex PCR rounds, a slightly modified ARM-PCR method, built the TCR beta libraries. The two initial PCR rounds, around 11 cycles each, used TRBV1-TRBV30 forward and C-beta reverse primers. One entry per CDR3 protein, called by TCRdb with MiXCR from the multiplex PCR reads. The repertoire holds 45,000 or so distinct CDR3 sequences, with about three quarters as singletons. Sequencing was carried out using liver tumor tissue from sampling region 2. As for subset: tumor region T2, inferior pole. These receptors were taken from a man in his forties or fifties with primary liver carcinoma and hepatitis B virus infection.

In this sample, this clonotype turned up many times. J is TRBJ2-7 and V is TRBV4-3; D tentatively fits TRBD1 or TRBD2 (5 bases each). This CDR3 has 16 amino acids. Per the germline V gene, CDR1 is LGHNA and CDR2 is YSLEER. The V and J ends lost 0 bases and 5 bases respectively, with 17 bases between them. CDR3 residues: CASSQDHGAGIDEQYF. In DNA form, the CDR3 reads TGCGCCAGCAGCCAAGATCACGGGGCAGGGATAGACGAGCAGTACTTC.

A note on this clonotype: One junction end disagrees with the germline gene, perhaps due to a read error. The chain combines TRBV11-2 with TRBJ2-5; possibly TRBD1 for D (6 bases). This CDR3 has 15 residues. The germline V gene has CDR1 SGHAT and CDR2 FQNNGV. The CDR3 sequence: CAVSPRSAPGVTQYF. DNA of the CDR3: TGTGCCGTCAGCCCCCGGTCAGCCCCAGGGGTGACCCAGTACTTT.

Points on this clonotype: Lacking the conserved final phenylalanine or tryptophan, this CDR3 likely reflects a read error. The chain recombines TRBV7-9 with TRBJ2-6, with D perhaps matching TRBD1 (5 bases). The germline V and J ends were trimmed by 8 bases and 1 base, with 12 bases remaining between them. The CDR3 covers 15 residues. Germline CDR1 is SEHNR and CDR2 is FQNEAQ (reference sequence). DNA of the CDR3: TGTGCCAGCCAGGGTAATTCGTCTGGGGCCAACGTCCTGACTCTC. Amino acid sequence: CASQGNSSGANVLTL.

Note on this clonotype: At one of its ends the junction is not consistent with the germline gene, which may arise from a read error. The CDR3 DNA is TGCAGCGTTGACTCCGATGGCCACACGTTC. Encoded protein: CSVDSDGHTF. The chain links TRBV29-1 to TRBJ1-2; D is unclear. CDR3 length equals 10 residues. Germline V gene sequence: CDR1 SQVTM, CDR2 ANQGSEA.

With regard to this clonotype: This clone may be a read error of a much larger clone one base away. In DNA, the CDR3 is TGTGCCAGCAGTGGAACCAGGGATACGCAGTATTTT. It encodes CASSGTRDTQYF. This chain links TRBV28 with TRBJ2-3; D unresolved. V lost 5 bases to trimming and J lost 6 bases, with 9 bases between them. The CDR3 is 12 amino acids. Per germline, CDR1 MDHEN and CDR2 SYDVKM. The whole variable domain, remainder taken from reference TRBV28 and TRBJ2-3, is DVKVTQSSRYLVKRTGEKVFLECVQDMDHENMFWYRQDPGLGLRLIYFSYDVKMKEKGDIPEGYSVSREKKERFSLILESASTNQTSMYLCASSGTRDTQYFGPGTRLTVL.

The chain links TRBV29-1 to TRBJ2-3; D call uncertain. Per germline, CDR1 SQVTM and CDR2 ANQGSEA. This CDR3 is 16 amino acids long. The V gene lost 6 bases and the J gene lost 15 bases, with 34 bases spanning the gap. Here the CDR3 DNA reads TGCAGCGTCGCTGAAGTGGACGGACGTAGCACAGATATGCACTATTTT. Its protein product is CSVAEVDGRSTDMHYF.

As concerns this clonotype: Given the absence of the conserved phenylalanine or tryptophan at the CDR3 end, a read error is likely. V and J are TRBV4-3 and TRBJ2-7; no firm D call. The CDR3 spans 13 residues. In germline, CDR1 is LGHNA, CDR2 YSLEER. V dropped 0 bases and J dropped 8 bases, with 11 bases sitting between them. The CDR3 DNA follows: TGCGCCAGCAGCCAAGATCTGCCATACAAGCAGTACTCC. The encoded protein is CASSQDLPYKQYS.

As for this clonotype: The conserved final phenylalanine or tryptophan is absent from the CDR3, which likely points to a read error. This chain joins TRBV11-3 and TRBJ2-7, with a tentative D call TRBD1 (5 bases). V was pared by 3 bases and J by 6 bases, with 12 bases between. Per the germline V gene, CDR1 is SGHNT and CDR2 is YENEEA. The CDR3 sequence is 13 residues long. The CDR3 bases are TGTGCCAGCAGCTTCAGGGTTCTGGGCGAGCAGTACTTA. Translated, it gives CASSFRVLGEQYL.

This clonotype was picked up a small number of times. Since a much larger clone is just one base distant, this may be a read error. This sequence joins TRBV19 and TRBJ2-1; 8 bases are shared with TRBD2. Germline loops: CDR1 LNHDA, CDR2 SQIVND (reference sequence). The CDR3 is 15 residues long. Here the CDR3 reads CANSTALAAYNEQFF. The CDR3 DNA is TGTGCCAATAGTACCGCACTAGCGGCTTACAATGAGCAGTTCTTC.

This clonotype is labeled as medium-sized. The chain couples TRBV14 to TRBJ2-7; D may correspond to TRBD1 or TRBD2 (5 bases each). Trimming took 4 bases from V and 4 from J, leaving 17 bases between them. Germline loops: CDR1 SGHDN, CDR2 FVKESK. The CDR3 is 15 residues long. CDR3 coding DNA: TGTGCCAGCAGCCCCTCGGGACGGAAACTATACGAGCAGTACTTC. It is translated as CASSPSGRKLYEQYF.

This clonotype was picked up many times. The chain joins TRBV24-1 to TRBJ2-3; TRBD1 might be the D (5 bases). Trimming took 0 bases from V and 3 from J, leaving 12 bases between them. This CDR3 has 16 residues. In germline, CDR1 is KGHDR, CDR2 SFDVKD. The CDR3 loop is CATSDLPGQGTDTQYF. CDR3 DNA sequence: TGTGCCACCAGTGATTTGCCCGGTCAGGGAACAGATACGCAGTATTTT.

Worth noting for this clonotype: A read error may be the cause here, since a much bigger clone is one base away. V usage is TRBV2 and J usage is TRBJ1-2; D unresolved. The CDR3 is made up of 13 amino acids. Germline V lookup: CDR1 SNHLY, CDR2 FYNNEI. CDR3 region: CASSYLTEGGYAF. The CDR3, as DNA: TGTGCCAGCAGCTACCTTACCGAAGGTGGCTACGCCTTC. The whole variable domain, remainder taken from reference TRBV2 and TRBJ1-2, is EPEVTQTPSHQVTQMGQEVILRCVPISNHLYFYWYRQILGQKVEFLVSFYNNEISEKSEIFDDQFSVERPDGSNFTLKIRSTKLEDSAMYFCASSYLTEGGYAFGSGTRLTVV.

As for this clonotype: Likely a read error: the CDR3 ends without its conserved phenylalanine or tryptophan. The DNA is omitted, as the CDR3 cannot be located on it reliably, and the CDR3 follows TCRdb's listing. The chain joins TRBV29-1 to TRBJ1-1. The CDR3 is 15 amino acids long, termini counted. Germline assignment: CDR1 SQVTM and CDR2 ANQGSEA. CDR3 protein: CRVEAGWGMNTEAFS.

The sample holds a few counts of this clonotype. Possible read error: a much larger clone is one base away. The CDR3 DNA follows: TGTGCCACCAGTGATGCCCGGGACAGGGGCCAAGAGACCCAGCACTTC. This encodes CATSDARDRGQETQHF. This chain uses TRBV24-1 with TRBJ2-5; 10 positions match TRBD1. Germline CDR1 reads KGHDR; CDR2 reads SFDVKD. The CDR3 spans 16 residues.

Details on this clonotype: At one end, the junction sequence differs from germline, possibly due to a read error. The chain recombines TRBV11-2 with TRBJ2-7; possibly TRBD1 for D (5 bases). Germline CDR1 SGHAT, CDR2 FQNNGV. CDR3 size: 15 residues. The CDR3 spells CASILSAGSSHEQYF. In nucleotides, the CDR3 is TGTGCCAGCATCTTATCGGCAGGGTCTTCCCACGAGCAGTACTTC.